This T cell receptor beta chain was recorded in a study of long-term antiretroviral therapy in people with HIV. In this sample, this clone turned up a few times. The target antigen is unknown. CDR3 length: 15 amino acids. V lost 1 base to trimming and J lost 4 bases; unmatched junction nucleotides: 4. CDR1 and CDR2 (germline): SGHNT, YYREEE (reference sequence). This was the immunoSEQ v3.0 assay at survey level. Profiled with immunoSEQ multiplex PCR; TCRdb holds only in-frame clones, not every one. The data show under 25,000 clones, 80% seen once. The study used samples holding about 0.95-10 million cryopreserved PBMC before DNA extraction. Study results and caveats: Clones that had undergone expansion before ART prevailed in the repertoire throughout all time points. When set beside controls, HIV repertoires had CDR3 length ranges that were narrower.

The rearrangement joins TRBV5-4 to TRBJ2-3; TRBD2 matches at 9 bases. This specimen consisted of unsorted PBMCs, obtained 0.2 years after starting antiretroviral therapy. This receptor was identified in a woman aged 40 to 55 with HIV. The CDR3 region is CASSLPGGRADTQYF. As DNA, the CDR3 is TGTGCCAGCAGCTTGCCGGGCGGGAGGGCAGATACGCAGTATTTT.